Below are 19 T cell receptor beta chains sequenced from a single sample in a study of cytomegalovirus exposure and HLA in healthy donors. Researchers ran the PCR with 60 Vbeta and 13 Jbeta primers. TCRdb's copy holds only in-frame clones and misses some; the assay was immunoSEQ multiplex PCR. The table lists more than 150,000 clones, around 81% of them singletons. Sequencing was done on a sample of PBMCs. Receptors were obtained from a woman between 18 and 29 years old in good health and CMV-seropositive.

The CDR3 reads CASIPGTDSSPLHF. The CDR3 bases are TGTGCCAGCATTCCCGGGACAGACAGTTCACCCCTCCACTTT. This chain joins TRBV6-1 and TRBJ1-6, with TRBD1 matching 7 bases. The CDR3 runs 14 residues. V shed 7 bases, J shed 9 bases, and the junction held 9 bases outside the gene matches. CDR1 MNHNS and CDR2 SASEGT come from the germline V gene.

The rearrangement joins TRBV4-2 to TRBJ1-3, with a possible D match to TRBD1 (5 bases). Germline CDR1 reads LGHNA; CDR2 reads YNFKEQ. This CDR3 spans 17 amino acids. Trimming removed 3 bases at V and 1 base at J, with 16 bases between. The CDR3 region is CASSQGTGTPSGNTIYF. The CDR3 DNA sequence: TGTGCCAGCAGCCAGGGTACAGGTACCCCTTCTGGAAACACCATATATTTT.

The rearrangement joins TRBV29-1 to TRBJ1-2, with D perhaps TRBD1 (6 bases). The CDR3 runs 15 residues. Germline lookup yields CDR1 SQVTM and CDR2 ANQGSEA. V was pared by 6 bases and J by 1 base, with 18 bases between. The CDR3 DNA reads TGCAGCGTCGATAGCGACAGGTCAGATAACTATGGCTACACCTTC. It encodes CSVDSDRSDNYGYTF.

This clone was counted between two and nine times. The chain carries TRBV7-8 and TRBJ1-5, with TRBD1 identical over 8 bases. V gave up 5 bases and J gave up 4 bases; unmatched junction bases: 7. The CDR3 is 15 residues long. Per germline, CDR1 SGHVS and CDR2 FQNEAQ. Here the CDR3 reads CASSLDRGWNQPQHF. CDR3 sequence (DNA): TGTGCCAGCAGCCTCGACAGGGGATGGAATCAGCCCCAGCATTTT.

The chain has TRBV6-1 and TRBJ1-4; TRBD1 is a possible D gene (6 bases). Between the trimmed V and J ends, which lost 5 bases and 0 bases, there was a span of 7 bases. The germline CDR1 and CDR2 sequences are MNHNS and SASEGT. This CDR3 region has 14 residues. The CDR3 nucleotides read TGTGCCAGCAGTTCAGGGGCAACTAATGAAAAACTGTTTTTT. Its translation: CASSSGATNEKLFF.

The genes are TRBV7-8 and TRBJ2-3; 10 bases align to TRBD1. Germline loops: CDR1 SGHVS, CDR2 FQNEAQ. J gave up 4 bases and V 5 bases, and 3 bases lay outside the gene matches. The CDR3 spans 14 residues. This CDR3 is CASSPDRGADTQYF. In nucleotides, the CDR3 is TGTGCCAGCAGCCCGGACAGGGGGGCAGATACGCAGTATTTT.

This sequence joins TRBV14 and TRBJ2-3; 9 bases line up with TRBD1. CDR1 SGHDN and CDR2 FVKESK come from the germline V gene. Unmatched junction bases numbered 8, after V lost 1 base and J lost 6 bases. This CDR3 region has 16 residues. CDR3 DNA sequence: TGTGCCAGCAGCCAAGGGTCGGGACAGGGAGCTGATACGCAGTATTTT. It is translated as CASSQGSGQGADTQYF.

This chain links TRBV11-1 with TRBJ1-2, with unresolved D. Germline V CDR1 and CDR2: SGHAT, FQDESV (reference sequence). Trimming left V 5 bases short and J 7 bases short, with 11 bases between. CDR3 length: 12 amino acids. CDR3 in amino acids: CASSPPVGGYTF. The CDR3 DNA is TGTGCCAGCAGCCCCCCGGTCGGTGGCTACACCTTC.

In this sample, this clone turned up once. The CDR3 DNA reads TGTGCCAGCAGCCCGGCCACGGGGGGCCGCGAGCAGTACGTC. Translating it yields CASSPATGGREQYV. The chain recombines TRBV11-3 with TRBJ2-7; D might be TRBD2 (7 bases). Germline assignment: CDR1 SGHNT and CDR2 YENEEA. V was cut by 5 bases and J by 6 bases, with 17 bases left in between. This CDR3 comprises 14 residues.

The V and J genes are TRBV6-5 and TRBJ2-2; 8 nucleotides agree with TRBD1. Germline V gives CDR1 MNHEY, CDR2 SVGAGI. The CDR3 length is 14 residues. V was pared by 6 bases and J by 5 bases, with 5 bases of the junction left unmatched. CDR3 bases: TGTGCCAGCAGGGCAGGGGGCATAACCGGGGAGCTGTTTTTT. Its protein is CASRAGGITGELFF.

V gene TRBV6-5 combines with J gene TRBJ2-5; weak D call: TRBD1 (6 bases). V lost 4 bases, J lost 1 base, and 10 bases lay in between. CDR3 length: 14 residues. Germline assignment: CDR1 MNHEY and CDR2 SVGAGI. The CDR3 bases are TGTGCCAGCAGTTCCCCAGGGGCCCAAGAGACCCAGTACTTC. Protein sequence: CASSSPGAQETQYF.

The rearrangement uses TRBV5-4 and TRBJ2-1; D may be TRBD2 (5 bases). The CDR3 is 15 amino acids. CDR1 and CDR2 from the germline V gene are SGHNT and YYREEE (reference sequence). The germline V and J ends were trimmed by 5 bases and 2 bases, with 14 bases remaining between them. In DNA, the CDR3 is TGTGCCAGCAGGGAGGCCCGACTGCCCTACAATGAGCAGTTCTTC. Its translation is CASREARLPYNEQFF.

This clone was recorded a few times. This chain uses TRBV7-6 with TRBJ1-4, with D possibly being TRBD1 (6 bases). This CDR3 has 16 residues. The V gene's germline CDR1 is SGHVS and CDR2 FNYEAQ. Trimming left V 5 bases short and J 3 bases short, with 16 bases between. CDR3 amino acids: CASSPSLQGSNEKLFF. CDR3 nucleotides: TGTGCCAGCAGCCCGAGTCTACAGGGTTCTAATGAAAAACTGTTTTTT.

The chain links TRBV5-4 to TRBJ2-7; 8 nucleotides align to TRBD1. The CDR3 consists of 15 residues. Germline-derived CDR1 and CDR2 are SGHNT and YYREEE (reference sequence). Trimming took 4 bases from V and 2 from J; bases not matched to a gene: 8. The CDR3 region has the DNA TGTGCCAGCAGCCTCGGACAGGGTAACGCCTACGAGCAGTACTTC. Translating gives CASSLGQGNAYEQYF.

This chain uses TRBV19 with TRBJ2-7, with D perhaps matching TRBD1 (7 bases). V was shortened by 5 bases and J by 1 base, with 15 bases between the two germline ends. Germline CDR1 reads LNHDA; CDR2 reads SQIVND (reference sequence). CDR3 length: 15 amino acids. The CDR3 region is CASSPSPGGSYEQYF. The CDR3 DNA sequence: TGTGCCAGTAGTCCCTCGCCAGGGGGGTCCTACGAGCAGTACTTC.

The chain is built from TRBV7-3 and TRBJ2-1; D perhaps matches TRBD2 (5 bases). V dropped 8 bases and J dropped 7 bases, with 15 bases sitting between them. The CDR3 has 13 residues. Germline V gene lookup returns CDR1 SGHTA and CDR2 FQGTGA. The CDR3 spells CASGRGSENEQFF. The CDR3 DNA is TGTGCCAGCGGCCGGGGTAGCGAAAATGAGCAGTTCTTC.

The chain employs TRBV19 and TRBJ1-4; possible D gene TRBD1, 5 bases. This CDR3 comprises 14 residues. Per germline, CDR1 LNHDA and CDR2 SQIVND (reference sequence). The germline V and J ends were trimmed by 6 bases and 0 bases, with 8 bases remaining between them. The CDR3 DNA sequence: TGTGCCAGTAGATCGACAGCAACTAATGAAAAACTGTTTTTT. The encoded protein is CASRSTATNEKLFF.

The gene calls are TRBV7-9 and TRBJ1-1; the D gene is possibly TRBD1 (5 bases). From germline, CDR1 is SEHNR and CDR2 FQNEAQ (reference sequence). Trimming left V 1 base short and J 1 base short, with 16 bases between. This CDR3 has 17 residues. The CDR3, as DNA: TGTGCCAGCAGCTTAGGCGGCGGTGGCAGGGCGAACACTGAAGCTTTCTTT. Translating gives CASSLGGGGRANTEAFF.

This clone was observed once. V is TRBV4-1 and J is TRBJ2-2; 7 positions match TRBD2. The CDR3 runs 14 residues. V shed 6 bases and J 5 bases; nucleotides not matched to a gene: 6. Germline CDR1 reads MGHRA; CDR2 reads YSYEKL. CDR3 bases: TGCGCCAGCAGTGGGTGGCGGGGGACCGGGGAGCTGTTTTTT. Translating it yields CASSGWRGTGELFF.